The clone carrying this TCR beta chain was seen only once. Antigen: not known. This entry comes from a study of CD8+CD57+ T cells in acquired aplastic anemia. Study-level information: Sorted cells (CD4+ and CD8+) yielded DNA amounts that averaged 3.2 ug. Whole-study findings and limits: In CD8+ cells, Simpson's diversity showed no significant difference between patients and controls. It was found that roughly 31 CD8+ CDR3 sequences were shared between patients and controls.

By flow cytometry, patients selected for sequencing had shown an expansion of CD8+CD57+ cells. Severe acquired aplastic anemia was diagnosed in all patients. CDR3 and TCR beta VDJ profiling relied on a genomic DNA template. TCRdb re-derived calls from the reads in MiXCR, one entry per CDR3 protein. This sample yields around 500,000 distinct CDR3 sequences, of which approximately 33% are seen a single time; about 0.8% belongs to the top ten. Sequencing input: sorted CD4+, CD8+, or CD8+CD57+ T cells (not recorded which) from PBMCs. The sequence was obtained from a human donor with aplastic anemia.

DNA of the CDR3: TGTGCCAGCAGTCCTGGACACTCGGTCGAGCAGTACTTC. Translated, it gives CASSPGHSVEQYF. The rearrangement joins TRBV11-1 to TRBJ2-7; a weak D match, TRBD1 (5 bases). Germline V lookup: CDR1 SGHAT, CDR2 FQDESV (reference sequence). The CDR3 spans 13 residues. The ends were cut back, 6 bases at V and 6 bases at J, with 15 bases in the middle. The whole variable domain, remainder taken from reference TRBV11-1 and TRBJ2-7, is EAEVAQSPRYKITEKSQAVAFWCDPISGHATLYWYRQILGQGPELLVQFQDESVVDDSQLPKDRFSAERLKGVDSTLKIQPAELGDSAMYLCASSPGHSVEQYFGPGTRLTVT.